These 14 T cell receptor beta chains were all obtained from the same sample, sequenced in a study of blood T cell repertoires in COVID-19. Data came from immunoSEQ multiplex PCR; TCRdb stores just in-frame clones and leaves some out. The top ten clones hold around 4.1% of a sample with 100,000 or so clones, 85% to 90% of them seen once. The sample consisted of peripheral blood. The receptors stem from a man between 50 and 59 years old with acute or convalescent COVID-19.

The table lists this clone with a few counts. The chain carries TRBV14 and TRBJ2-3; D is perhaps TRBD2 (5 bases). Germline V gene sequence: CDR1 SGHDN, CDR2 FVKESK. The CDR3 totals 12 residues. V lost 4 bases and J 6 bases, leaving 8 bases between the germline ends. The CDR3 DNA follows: TGTGCCAGCAGCCTTAGCGTGGATACGCAGTATTTT. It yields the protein CASSLSVDTQYF.

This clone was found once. The CDR3 is CASSQAGTGLPGRNQPQHF. CDR3 DNA: TGTGCCAGCAGCCAAGCTGGGACAGGGCTCCCCGGGCGGAATCAGCCCCAGCATTTT. The rearrangement joins TRBV3-1 (or the pseudogene TRBV3-2) to TRBJ1-5, with TRBD1 identical over 9 bases. J lost 4 bases, V lost 1 base, and 14 bases had no gene match. This CDR3 contains 19 residues. Germline V CDR1 and CDR2: LGHDT, YNNKEL (reference sequence).

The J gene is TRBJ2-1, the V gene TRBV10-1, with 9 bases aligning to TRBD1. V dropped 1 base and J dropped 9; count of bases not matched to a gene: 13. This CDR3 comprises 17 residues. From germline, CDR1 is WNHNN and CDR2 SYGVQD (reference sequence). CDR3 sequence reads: CASSEFSGTGSLGEQFF. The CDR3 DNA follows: TGCGCCAGCAGTGAGTTCTCCGGGACAGGGTCCCTCGGTGAGCAGTTCTTC.

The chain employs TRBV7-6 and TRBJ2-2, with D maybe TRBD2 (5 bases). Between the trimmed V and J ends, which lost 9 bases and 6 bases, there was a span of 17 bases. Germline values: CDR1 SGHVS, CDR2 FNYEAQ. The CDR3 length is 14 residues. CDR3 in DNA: TGTGCCAGTAACCCCGGGGAGCTATCCGGGGAGCTGTTTTTT. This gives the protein CASNPGELSGELFF.

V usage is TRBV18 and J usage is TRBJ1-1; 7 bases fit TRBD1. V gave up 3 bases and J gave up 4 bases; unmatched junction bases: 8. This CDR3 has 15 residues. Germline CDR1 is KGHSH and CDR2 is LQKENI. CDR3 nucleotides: TGTGCCAGCTCACCTGGACAGGTATGGAGCACTGAAGCTTTCTTT. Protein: CASSPGQVWSTEAFF.

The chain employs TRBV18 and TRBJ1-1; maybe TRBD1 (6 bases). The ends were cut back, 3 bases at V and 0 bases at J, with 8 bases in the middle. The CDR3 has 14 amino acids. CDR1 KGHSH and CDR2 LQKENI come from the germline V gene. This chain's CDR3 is CASSPGHLNTEAFF. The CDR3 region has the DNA TGTGCCAGCTCACCGGGACACTTGAACACTGAAGCTTTCTTT.

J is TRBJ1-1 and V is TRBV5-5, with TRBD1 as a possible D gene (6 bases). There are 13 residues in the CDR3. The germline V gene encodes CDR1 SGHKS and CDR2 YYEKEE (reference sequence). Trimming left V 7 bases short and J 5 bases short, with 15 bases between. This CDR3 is CASFQGFGTEAFF. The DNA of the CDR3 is TGTGCCAGCTTTCAGGGGTTTGGGACTGAAGCTTTCTTT.

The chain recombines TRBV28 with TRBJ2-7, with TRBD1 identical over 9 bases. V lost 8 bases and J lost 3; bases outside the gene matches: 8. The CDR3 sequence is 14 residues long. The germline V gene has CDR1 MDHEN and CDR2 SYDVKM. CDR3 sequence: CASGRGQGLYEQYF. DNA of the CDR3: TGTGCCAGCGGGAGAGGACAGGGGCTCTACGAGCAGTACTTC.

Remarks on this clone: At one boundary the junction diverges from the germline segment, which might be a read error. The CDR3 here is CASSLAYSGGTDTQYF. For the CDR3, the DNA is TGTGCTAGCAGCTTAGCGTATAGCGGGGGGACAGATACGCAGTATTTT. The gene calls are TRBV7-7 and TRBJ2-3; 10 nucleotides line up with TRBD2. CDR3 length equals 16 residues. Germline lookup yields CDR1 SSHAT and CDR2 FNYEAQ (reference sequence).

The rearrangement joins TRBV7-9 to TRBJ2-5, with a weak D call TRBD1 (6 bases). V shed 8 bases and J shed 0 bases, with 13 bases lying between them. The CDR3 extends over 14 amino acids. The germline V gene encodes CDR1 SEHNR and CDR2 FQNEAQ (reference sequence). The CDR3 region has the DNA TGTGCCAGCGCATGGGGGCAGAACCAAGAGACCCAGTACTTC. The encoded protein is CASAWGQNQETQYF.

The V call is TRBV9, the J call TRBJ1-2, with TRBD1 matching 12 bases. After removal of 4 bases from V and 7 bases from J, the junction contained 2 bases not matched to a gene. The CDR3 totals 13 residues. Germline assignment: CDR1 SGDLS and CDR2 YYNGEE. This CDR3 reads CASSRGQGAGYTF. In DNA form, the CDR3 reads TGTGCCAGCAGCAGGGGACAGGGGGCTGGCTACACCTTC.

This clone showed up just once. DNA for the CDR3: TGTGCCAGCACCATGATAGGGGTGAATCAGCCCCAGCATTTT. This encodes CASTMIGVNQPQHF. The chain is built from TRBV6-5 and TRBJ1-5; possibly TRBD1 for D (5 bases). This CDR3 is built from 14 residues. CDR1 MNHEY and CDR2 SVGAGI come from the germline V gene. Trimming took 7 bases from V and 4 from J, leaving 14 bases between them.

In DNA form, the CDR3 reads TGCGCCAGCAGCCCAGGACAGGGAATAACTAATGAAAAACTGTTTTTT. It codes for CASSPGQGITNEKLFF. This chain uses TRBV5-1 with TRBJ1-4; 8 nucleotides line up with TRBD1. CDR3 length: 16 residues. Germline-derived CDR1 and CDR2 are SGHRS and YFSETQ. V trimming: 4 bases; J trimming: 1 base; junction bases outside the gene matches: 6.

The CDR3 is CASSANREAFF. The CDR3 region has the DNA TGTGCCAGCAGTGCTAATAGAGAAGCTTTCTTT. The chain combines TRBV12-3 or TRBV12-4 with TRBJ1-1; D gene uncertain. Trimming cost V 5 bases and J 8 bases, with 9 bases left between them. There are 11 residues in the CDR3.